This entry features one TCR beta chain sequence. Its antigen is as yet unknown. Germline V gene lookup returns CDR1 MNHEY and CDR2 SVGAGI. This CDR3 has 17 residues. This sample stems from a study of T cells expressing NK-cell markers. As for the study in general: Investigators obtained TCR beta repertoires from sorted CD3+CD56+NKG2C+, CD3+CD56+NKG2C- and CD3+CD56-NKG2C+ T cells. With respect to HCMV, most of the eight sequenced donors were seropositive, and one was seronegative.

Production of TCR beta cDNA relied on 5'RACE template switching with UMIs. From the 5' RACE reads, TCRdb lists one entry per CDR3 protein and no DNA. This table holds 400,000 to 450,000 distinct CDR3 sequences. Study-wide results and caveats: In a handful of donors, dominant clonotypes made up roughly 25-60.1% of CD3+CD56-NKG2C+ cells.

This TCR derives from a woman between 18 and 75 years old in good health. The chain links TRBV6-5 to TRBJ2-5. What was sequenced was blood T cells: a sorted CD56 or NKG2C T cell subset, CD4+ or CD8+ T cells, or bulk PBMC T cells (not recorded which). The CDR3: CASSYSFLTNPQETQYF.